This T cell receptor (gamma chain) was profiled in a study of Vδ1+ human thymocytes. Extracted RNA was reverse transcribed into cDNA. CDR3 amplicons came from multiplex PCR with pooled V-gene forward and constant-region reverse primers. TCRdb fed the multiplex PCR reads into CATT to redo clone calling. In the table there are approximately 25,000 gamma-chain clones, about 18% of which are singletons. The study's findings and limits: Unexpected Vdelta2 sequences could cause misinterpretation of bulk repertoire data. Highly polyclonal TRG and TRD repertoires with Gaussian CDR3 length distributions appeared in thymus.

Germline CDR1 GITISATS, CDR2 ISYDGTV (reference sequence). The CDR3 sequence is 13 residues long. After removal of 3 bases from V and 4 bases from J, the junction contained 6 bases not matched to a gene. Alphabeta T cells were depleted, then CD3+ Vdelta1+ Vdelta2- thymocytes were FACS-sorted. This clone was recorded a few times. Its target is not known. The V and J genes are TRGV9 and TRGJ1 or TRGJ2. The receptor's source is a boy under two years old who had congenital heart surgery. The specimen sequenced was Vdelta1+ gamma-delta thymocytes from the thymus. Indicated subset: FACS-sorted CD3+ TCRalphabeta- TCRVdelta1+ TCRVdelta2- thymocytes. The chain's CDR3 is CALWETSYYKKLF. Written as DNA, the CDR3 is TGTGCCTTGTGGGAGACGTCCTATTATAAGAAACTCTTT.